The 17 T cell receptor beta chains below all came from one sample that was sequenced in a study of cytomegalovirus exposure and HLA in healthy donors. The PCR contained 60 Vbeta and 13 Jbeta primers. Assay: immunoSEQ multiplex PCR; the TCRdb copy retains only in-frame clones and omits some. The sample lists some 130,000 clones; roughly 74% were seen once. Sequenced input: PBMCs. The receptors come from a male donor in good health and CMV-seronegative.

The V gene is TRBV28, the J gene TRBJ1-4, with TRBD1 matching 7 bases. Germline-derived CDR1 and CDR2 are MDHEN and SYDVKM. This CDR3 comprises 12 residues. The DNA for the CDR3 is TGTGACCGGGGACAGACTAATGAAAAACTGTTTTTT. Its protein product is CDRGQTNEKLFF.

The chain carries TRBV28 and TRBJ2-7, with 7 bases that match TRBD2. CDR1 and CDR2 from the germline V gene are MDHEN and SYDVKM. The CDR3 is made up of 14 amino acids. The junction had 12 bases not matched to a gene; V was cut back by 6 bases and J by 7 bases. This chain's CDR3 is CASSPFRGGNEQYF. CDR3 DNA sequence: TGTGCCAGCAGCCCCTTTAGGGGAGGGAATGAGCAGTACTTC. The full variable domain, rest sourced from reference TRBV28 and TRBJ2-7, is DVKVTQSSRYLVKRTGEKVFLECVQDMDHENMFWYRQDPGLGLRLIYFSYDVKMKEKGDIPEGYSVSREKKERFSLILESASTNQTSMYLCASSPFRGGNEQYFGPGTRLTVT.

CDR3 region: CASSSDSPYEQYF. For the CDR3, the DNA is TGTGCCAGCAGTTCGGACTCTCCCTACGAGCAGTACTTC. This sequence joins TRBV28 and TRBJ2-7; TRBD2 is a possible D gene (5 bases). The CDR3 contains 13 residues. V lost 4 bases to trimming and J lost 2 bases, with 9 bases between them. The germline V gene encodes CDR1 MDHEN and CDR2 SYDVKM. Complete variable domain (other parts from reference TRBV28 and TRBJ2-7): DVKVTQSSRYLVKRTGEKVFLECVQDMDHENMFWYRQDPGLGLRLIYFSYDVKMKEKGDIPEGYSVSREKKERFSLILESASTNQTSMYLCASSSDSPYEQYFGPGTRLTVT.

The chain recombines TRBV19 with TRBJ1-3; TRBD1 is a possible D gene (5 bases). Germline V lookup: CDR1 LNHDA, CDR2 SQIVND (reference sequence). The V end was cut by 6 bases, the J end by 0 bases, with 9 bases between. The CDR3 is 14 residues long. CDR3 protein: CASSPGGSGNTIYF. The DNA for the CDR3 is TGTGCCAGTAGCCCCGGGGGCTCTGGAAACACCATATATTTT.

Only a few counts were recorded for this clone. V is TRBV5-1 and J is TRBJ2-7; 8 bases align to TRBD1. The CDR3 extends over 13 amino acids. V dropped 3 bases and J dropped 7; count of bases not matched to a gene: 6. CDR1 is SGHRS and CDR2 is YFSETQ in the germline V gene. The DNA for the CDR3 is TGCGCCAGCAGCTACGGACAGGGTCAGGAGCAGTACTTC. As protein: CASSYGQGQEQYF.

The chain couples TRBV5-1 to TRBJ2-3, with 9 bases lining up with TRBD2. The CDR3 is 14 amino acids. CDR1 and CDR2 (germline): SGHRS, YFSETQ. With V trimmed by 6 bases and J by 4 bases, 6 bases remained unmatched. The CDR3 DNA reads TGCGCCAGCAATAGGGCGGGGGGGGCAGATACGCAGTATTTT. Its translation: CASNRAGGADTQYF.

This CDR3 is CADLRGQGRLGGTEAFF. The CDR3 DNA reads as TGTGCCGACCTACGGGGACAGGGCCGACTCGGAGGCACTGAAGCTTTCTTT. The V gene is TRBV2, the J gene TRBJ1-1; 9 nucleotides match TRBD1. CDR3 length: 17 amino acids. V was pared by 11 bases and J by 4 bases, with 20 bases of the junction left unmatched. CDR1 and CDR2 (germline): SNHLY, FYNNEI.

The chain carries TRBV14 and TRBJ2-7, with 12 bases fitting TRBD1. Germline V gives CDR1 SGHDN, CDR2 FVKESK. There are 15 residues in the CDR3. Losses at the gene ends were 4 bases for V and 4 bases for J; bases not matched to a gene: 5. The CDR3 sequence is CASSLRDRGLYEQYF. The CDR3 DNA follows: TGTGCCAGCAGCCTCCGGGACAGGGGGCTGTACGAGCAGTACTTC.

V is TRBV5-1 and J is TRBJ2-7; the match to TRBD2 covers 9 bases. This CDR3 is 18 amino acids long. CDR1 and CDR2 from the germline V gene are SGHRS and YFSETQ. V shed 1 base, J shed 4 bases, and the junction held 15 bases outside the gene matches. The CDR3 reads CASSLRVGWRGGEYEQYF. The CDR3 DNA reads as TGCGCCAGCAGCTTGCGGGTTGGCTGGCGGGGGGGAGAGTACGAGCAGTACTTC.

This clone was seen only a few times. CDR3 sequence reads: CAWTGIRNYGYTF. The CDR3 DNA sequence: TGTGCCTGGACAGGGATTCGGAACTATGGCTACACCTTC. V and J are TRBV30 and TRBJ1-2; maybe TRBD1 (5 bases). V was pared by 4 bases and J by 2 bases, with 11 bases between. CDR1 is GTSNPN, CDR2 SVGIG, per germline (reference sequence). The CDR3 is 13 residues long.

This clone has a single count. This chain links TRBV7-2 with TRBJ1-1, with TRBD1 as a possible D gene (5 bases). V lost 2 bases, J lost 7 bases, and 17 bases lay in between. The V gene's germline CDR1 is SGHTA and CDR2 FQGNSA. The CDR3 loop spans 15 amino acids. The CDR3 DNA sequence: TGTGCCAGCAGCTTATTAGGCGCAGGGCGAGGTGAAGCTTTCTTT. Translating it yields CASSLLGAGRGEAFF.

This rearrangement joins TRBV21-1 to TRBJ2-4; the listed D gene, TRBD2, was not tested against the DNA. TRBV21-1 is a pseudogene locus. The length of the CDR3 is 17 residues. The CDR3 DNA reads as TGTGCCAGCAGCAAAGGCCAGAGGCCTTTTCAAGGAAACATTCAGTACTTC. It encodes CASSKGQRPFQGNIQYF.

The V gene is TRBV7-9, the J gene TRBJ2-7; D perhaps matches TRBD2 (6 bases). Germline V gene data show CDR1 as SEHNR and CDR2 as FQNEAQ (reference sequence). The CDR3 sequence is 17 residues long. V dropped 0 bases and J dropped 1 base, with 16 bases sitting between them. DNA of the CDR3: TGTGCCAGCAGCTTAGCGTCCGGCGGGGTTAGTTCCTACGAGCAGTACTTC. This encodes CASSLASGGVSSYEQYF.

The chain is built from TRBV2 and TRBJ2-1; 9 nucleotides align to TRBD2. The length of the CDR3 is 15 residues. Germline V lookup: CDR1 SNHLY, CDR2 FYNNEI. Trimming removed 6 bases from V and 0 bases from J; junction bases left unmatched: 3. CDR3: CASRAGGSSYNEQFF. DNA for the CDR3: TGTGCCAGCAGGGCGGGGGGGAGCTCCTACAATGAGCAGTTCTTC.

This chain joins TRBV27 and TRBJ2-7; the D gene is possibly TRBD2 (6 bases). Per germline, CDR1 MNHEY and CDR2 SMNVEV (reference sequence). Deletions cut 1 base from V and 0 bases from J, with 16 bases between. This CDR3 is built from 17 residues. CDR3 nucleotide sequence: TGTGCCAGCAGTTTATACAGTCCCGGGACTGGCTCCTACGAGCAGTACTTC. It yields the protein CASSLYSPGTGSYEQYF.

This rearrangement joins TRBV11-2 to TRBJ2-5, with D maybe TRBD2 (6 bases). With 1 base removed from V and 3 bases from J, the gap between germline ends came to 12 bases. Germline loops: CDR1 SGHAT, CDR2 FQNNGV. The CDR3 covers 15 residues. In DNA form, the CDR3 reads TGTGCCAGCAGCTTAGTGTCGGGGGTGAAAGAGACCCAGTACTTC. Its translation is CASSLVSGVKETQYF.

J is TRBJ1-1 and V is TRBV10-3; D gene unclear. Germline V gene sequence: CDR1 ENHRY, CDR2 SYGVKD. Trimming shortened V by 0 bases and J by 1 base, and 9 bases separated the two germline ends. The CDR3 is made up of 15 amino acids. The CDR3 here is CAISESRAKNTEAFF. CDR3 sequence (DNA): TGTGCCATCAGTGAGTCGCGGGCGAAGAACACTGAAGCTTTCTTT.